One and the same sample provided the 20 T cell receptor beta chains below, sequenced in a study of PD-1 blockade in classical Hodgkin lymphoma. The repertoire was sequenced with immunoSEQ multiplex PCR; TCRdb's copy has only in-frame clones and lacks some. The repertoire has 30,000 to 45,000 clones, about 90% of them found once; the top ten carry about 10%. Brentuximab vedotin exposure varied, and every patient relapsed after autologous stem cell transplantation. Sample: peripheral blood mononuclear cells (PBMCs), taken at baseline. These receptors were obtained from a human donor with classical Hodgkin lymphoma.

This chain links TRBV27 with TRBJ2-5; D possibly corresponds to TRBD1 (6 bases). V was shortened by 0 bases and J by 4 bases, with 12 bases between the two germline ends. CDR1 is MNHEY, CDR2 SMNVEV, per germline (reference sequence). CDR3 length equals 15 residues. Here the CDR3 reads CASSLSGHFLETQYF. In DNA form, the CDR3 reads TGTGCCAGCAGTTTATCGGGACACTTTTTAGAGACCCAGTACTTC.

The chain carries TRBV30 and TRBJ2-3; TRBD1 might be the D (7 bases). The CDR3 covers 15 residues. The V gene's germline CDR1 is GTSNPN and CDR2 SVGIG (reference sequence). Trimming left V 2 bases short and J 3 bases short, with 15 bases between. The CDR3 spells CAWSRSGGWTDTQYF. The DNA of the CDR3 is TGTGCCTGGAGTAGGTCAGGGGGGTGGACAGATACGCAGTATTTT.

The gene calls are TRBV6-5 and TRBJ1-6; 7 nucleotides match TRBD1. Germline V gene lookup returns CDR1 MNHEY and CDR2 SVGAGI. Losses at the gene ends were 6 bases for V and 8 bases for J; bases not matched to a gene: 10. This CDR3 is built from 15 residues. The CDR3 reads CASRRQGSGDSPLHF. CDR3 sequence (DNA): TGTGCCAGCAGACGACAGGGATCAGGCGATTCACCCCTCCACTTT.

The gene calls are TRBV28 and TRBJ2-1; no definite D call. Germline loops: CDR1 MDHEN, CDR2 SYDVKM. The CDR3 covers 14 residues. The V gene lost 7 bases and the J gene lost 0 bases, with 10 bases spanning the gap. As DNA, the CDR3 is TGTGCCAGCACCCGGTTAAGCTCCTACAATGAGCAGTTCTTC. It yields the protein CASTRLSSYNEQFF.

This clone occurred a few times. V is TRBV7-9 and J is TRBJ2-7; 7 nucleotides agree with TRBD2. The CDR3 spans 15 residues. Germline V gives CDR1 SEHNR, CDR2 FQNEAQ (reference sequence). The junction had 7 bases not matched to a gene; V was cut back by 4 bases and J by 1 base. This chain's CDR3 is CASSSQRDASYEQYF. DNA for the CDR3: TGTGCCAGCAGCTCCCAGCGGGACGCGTCCTACGAGCAGTACTTC.

The genes are TRBV10-3 and TRBJ1-2, with unresolved D. Germline V CDR1 and CDR2: ENHRY, SYGVKD. The V and J ends lost 11 bases and 8 bases respectively, with 12 bases between them. The CDR3 totals 10 residues. The CDR3 reads CAASSGGYTF. For the CDR3, the DNA is TGTGCCGCCTCCTCGGGGGGCTACACCTTC.

This clone has just one count. The gene calls are TRBV6-6 and TRBJ2-7; tentative D call: TRBD1 (6 bases). The CDR3 loop spans 11 amino acids. From germline, CDR1 is MNHNY and CDR2 SVGAGI (reference sequence). Trimming cost V 6 bases and J 4 bases, with 7 bases left between them. CDR3 loop: CASRQGYEQYF. In DNA, the CDR3 is TGTGCCAGCAGGCAGGGGTACGAGCAGTACTTC.

On this clone itself: An end of the junction differs from the germline gene, which may be a read error. The rearrangement links TRBV18 to TRBJ2-1, with TRBD1 as a possible D gene (5 bases). The CDR3 runs to 15 residues. CDR1 and CDR2 (germline): KGHSH, LQKENI. The DNA of the CDR3 is TGTGCCAGCTCAACACCTCCAGACAGTCACAATGAGCAGTTCTTC. This gives the protein CASSTPPDSHNEQFF.

The J gene is TRBJ2-6, the V gene TRBV4-2; 10 bases line up with TRBD1. Germline CDR1 is LGHNA and CDR2 is YNFKEQ. The CDR3 totals 16 residues. Trimming cost V 4 bases and J 0 bases; bases outside gene matches: 0. The CDR3 nucleotides are TGTGCCAGCAGCCGGACAGGGGGCTCTGGGGCCAACGTCCTGACTTTC. This translates into CASSRTGGSGANVLTF.

This clone occurred once. The gene calls are TRBV25-1 and TRBJ1-4; D is unclear. The CDR3 loop spans 14 amino acids. Deletions cut 3 bases from V and 8 bases from J, with 13 bases between. CDR1 MGHDK and CDR2 SYGVNS come from the germline V gene. The CDR3, as DNA: TGTGCCAGCAGTGACCGGACCAGTAGGGAAAAACTGTTTTTT. This gives the protein CASSDRTSREKLFF. Drawing the rest from reference TRBV25-1 and TRBJ1-4, the complete variable domain is EADIYQTPRYLVIGTGKKITLECSQTMGHDKMYWYQQDPGMELHLIHYSYGVNSTEKGDLSSESTVSRIRTEHFPLTLESARPSHTSQYLCASSDRTSREKLFFGSGTQLSVL.

The chain joins TRBV6-1 to TRBJ1-3, with TRBD1 identical over 8 bases. The CDR3 is made up of 14 amino acids. Germline V lookup: CDR1 MNHNS, CDR2 SASEGT. Trimming removed 3 bases from V and 3 bases from J; junction bases left unmatched: 1. The CDR3 is CASSEGQVGNTIYF. CDR3 nucleotides: TGTGCCAGCAGTGAGGGACAGGTTGGAAACACCATATATTTT.

J is TRBJ2-1 and V is TRBV4-1, with D perhaps TRBD1 or TRBD2 (5 bases each). The germline CDR1 and CDR2 sequences are MGHRA and YSYEKL. The CDR3 length is 16 residues. V dropped 7 bases and J dropped 2 bases, with 18 bases sitting between them. The CDR3 spells CASNPMGRAAYNEQFF. The CDR3 DNA reads as TGCGCCAGCAACCCTATGGGGCGGGCAGCCTACAATGAGCAGTTCTTC.

The chain has TRBV5-1 and TRBJ2-7; the match to TRBD1 covers 7 bases. Germline trimming cut 1 base from V and 2 bases from J; bases unmatched to any gene: 3. Germline assignment: CDR1 SGHRS and CDR2 YFSETQ. CDR3 length: 14 residues. The CDR3 nucleotides are TGCGCCAGCAGCTTGATGGGGACAGCCTACGAGCAGTACTTC. It specifies CASSLMGTAYEQYF.

The gene calls are TRBV10-1 and TRBJ1-4; D remains unclear. V lost 5 bases and J lost 0, with 4 bases in between. CDR1 WNHNN and CDR2 SYGVQD come from the germline V gene (reference sequence). CDR3 length equals 13 residues. DNA of the CDR3: TGCGCCAGCAGTTGGTCAACTAATGAAAAACTGTTTTTT. Residues: CASSWSTNEKLFF.

The rearrangement joins TRBV6-5 to TRBJ1-2; D possibly corresponds to TRBD1 (6 bases). V was cut by 3 bases and J by 4 bases, with 15 bases left in between. CDR1 and CDR2 from the germline V gene are MNHEY and SVGAGI. The CDR3 length is 15 residues. CDR3 DNA sequence: TGTGCCAGCAGTTATGGGGGGGGCTCTCTCTATGGCTACACCTTC. Protein sequence: CASSYGGGSLYGYTF.

The chain couples TRBV7-8 to TRBJ2-7; TRBD1 might be the D (6 bases). Germline values: CDR1 SGHVS, CDR2 FQNEAQ. Between the trimmed V and J ends, which lost 1 base and 0 bases, there was a span of 10 bases. The CDR3 length is 15 residues. The CDR3 sequence: CASSLGTGSSYEQYF. CDR3 DNA sequence: TGTGCCAGCAGCTTAGGTACAGGGAGCTCCTACGAGCAGTACTTC.

This rearrangement joins TRBV5-1 to TRBJ1-1, with a weak D call TRBD1 (6 bases). This CDR3 is built from 17 residues. CDR1 SGHRS and CDR2 YFSETQ come from the germline V gene. V shed 0 bases and J shed 2 bases, with 17 bases lying between them. The CDR3 sequence is CASSLGFSSGVNTEAFF. CDR3 nucleotide sequence: TGCGCCAGCAGCTTGGGTTTTAGTTCAGGGGTTAACACTGAAGCTTTCTTT.

The rearrangement joins TRBV7-6 to TRBJ2-7; TRBD2 agrees at 7 bases. The CDR3 totals 17 residues. Per the germline V gene, CDR1 is SGHVS and CDR2 is FNYEAQ. With 2 bases clipped from V and 6 bases from J, the junction kept 16 bases outside the gene matches. The DNA of the CDR3 is TGTGCCAGCAGCTTAATTCGGAGGGGAGCGGGAACGTCCGAGCAGTACTTC. Its translation is CASSLIRRGAGTSEQYF.

The chain recombines TRBV7-9 with TRBJ1-1; D not certain. This CDR3 is built from 13 residues. Per the germline V gene, CDR1 is SEHNR and CDR2 is FQNEAQ (reference sequence). V lost 1 base and J lost 0, with 3 bases in between. CDR3 loop: CASSLVLNTEAFF. The CDR3 nucleotides are TGTGCCAGCAGCTTAGTATTGAACACTGAAGCTTTCTTT. Variable domain in full (rest from reference TRBV7-9 and TRBJ1-1): DTGVSQNPRHKITKRGQNVTFRCDPISEHNRLYWYRQTLGQGPEFLTYFQNEAQLEKSRLLSDRFSAERPKGSFSTLEIQRTEQGDSAMYLCASSLVLNTEAFFGQGTRLTVV.

The chain combines TRBV19 with TRBJ2-7; tentative D call: TRBD2 (6 bases). In germline, CDR1 is LNHDA, CDR2 SQIVND (reference sequence). This CDR3 has 16 residues. The V and J ends lost 3 bases and 7 bases respectively, with 22 bases between them. The CDR3 region has the DNA TGTGCCAGTAGTATTATTGGGGCGGGGAGGACGGGGGAGCAGTACTTC. It translates to CASSIIGAGRTGEQYF.